The present entry profiles one T cell receptor beta chain with its context. Its cognate antigen is unknown. Germline CDR1 SSHAT, CDR2 FNYEAQ (reference sequence). V was clipped by 4 bases and J by 6 bases; unmatched bases: 4. The CDR3 length is 14 residues. Profiling relied on immunoSEQ multiplex PCR, and the TCRdb table lists in-frame clones only, not all of them. The repertoire holds roughly 130,000 clones, with roughly 90% as singletons. The sample comes from a study of T cell responses to AZD1222 COVID-19 vaccine. As for the study in general: Second-dose intervals near 4 or 12 weeks were combined. Study results and limitations: CD4 TCRs covered the whole spike, strongest at regions 160-218 and 743-854. Only five to seven AZD1222 recipients were seropositive at baseline. Among the donors, most were white British and more were female, and clonal diversity was possibly underestimated.

Here the sequenced sample was peripheral blood, taken on day 0 of AZD1222 vaccination. The origin of this receptor is an adult in good health. The chain couples TRBV7-7 to TRBJ2-2; 8 bases agree with TRBD1. CDR3 loop: CASSSTGVSGELFF. CDR3 nucleotide sequence: TGTGCCAGCAGCTCGACAGGGGTTTCCGGGGAGCTGTTTTTT. Full variable domain (missing parts from reference TRBV7-7 and TRBJ2-2): GAGVSQSPRYKVTKRGQDVTLRCDPISSHATLYWYQQALGQGPEFLTYFNYEAQPDKSGLPSDRFSAERPEGSISTLTIQRTEQRDSAMYRCASSSTGVSGELFFGEGSRLTVL.